The 21 T cell receptor beta chains reported below all come from one sample, sequenced in a study of T cells in localized non-small cell lung cancer. Data came from immunoSEQ multiplex PCR; TCRdb stores just in-frame clones and leaves some out. Here the sample spans approximately 70,000 clones, roughly 90% being singletons. Sample: peripheral blood, taken before any cancer treatment. The origin of the receptors is a male donor at least 60 years old with stage III squamous cell lung carcinoma.

The gene calls are TRBV19 and TRBJ2-7; 8 bases fit TRBD1. CDR1 is LNHDA, CDR2 SQIVND, per germline (reference sequence). The length of the CDR3 is 14 residues. V shed 4 bases and J 0 bases; nucleotides not matched to a gene: 2. The CDR3 DNA sequence: TGTGCCAGTAGTAGGGACAGGAGCTCCTACGAGCAGTACGTC. Its translation is CASSRDRSSYEQYV.

This chain connects TRBV2 to TRBJ1-3, with a tentative D call TRBD1 (5 bases). The CDR3 runs to 15 residues. Germline values: CDR1 SNHLY, CDR2 FYNNEI. V was cut by 1 base and J by 2 bases, with 9 bases left in between. The CDR3 loop is CASSEGRGTGNTIYF. CDR3 DNA: TGTGCCAGCAGTGAAGGAAGGGGTACTGGAAACACCATATATTTT.

The chain links TRBV27 to TRBJ1-6, with TRBD1 as a possible D gene (6 bases). Germline V lookup: CDR1 MNHEY, CDR2 SMNVEV (reference sequence). This CDR3 spans 14 amino acids. V was trimmed by 1 base and J by 10 bases, leaving 11 bases between them. This CDR3 is CASSLYGGESPLHF. In DNA, the CDR3 is TGTGCCAGCAGTTTATACGGGGGCGAATCACCCCTCCACTTT.

The gene calls are TRBV5-4 and TRBJ2-3, with D possibly TRBD2 on 6 matching bases. CDR1 is SGHNT, CDR2 YYREEE, per germline (reference sequence). Trimming left V 4 bases short and J 2 bases short, with 8 bases between. This CDR3 is 13 amino acids long. CDR3 DNA: TGTGCCAGCAGCGTGGACTACACAGATACGCAGTATTTT. This sequence encodes CASSVDYTDTQYF.

This chain connects TRBV9 to TRBJ2-5, with 8 bases lining up with TRBD2. Trimming at V came to 3 bases and at J to 1 base, leaving 11 bases not matched to a gene. This CDR3 comprises 17 residues. Germline loops: CDR1 SGDLS, CDR2 YYNGEE. DNA of the CDR3: TGTGCCAGCAGCGACGGACTAGCCTACTCCCCCCAAGAGACCCAGTACTTC. Its translation is CASSDGLAYSPQETQYF.

V gene TRBV5-4 combines with J gene TRBJ2-7, with a possible D match to TRBD2 (5 bases). Trimming took off 1 base at V and 0 bases at J, with 8 bases between the two ends. The germline V gene has CDR1 SGHNT and CDR2 YYREEE (reference sequence). CDR3 length: 14 amino acids. Written as DNA, the CDR3 is TGTGCCAGCAGCTTGACGGGGAACTCCTACGAGCAGTACTTC. Its translation: CASSLTGNSYEQYF.

The chain employs TRBV29-1 and TRBJ2-3; D not certain. CDR3 length equals 12 residues. The germline gives CDR1 SQVTM, CDR2 ANQGSEA. V was trimmed by 1 base and J by 2 bases, leaving 4 bases between them. CDR3 DNA: TGCAGCGTTGAAGGGGCCACAGATACGCAGTATTTT. Its translation: CSVEGATDTQYF.

This rearrangement joins TRBV7-6 to TRBJ2-1, with D possibly being TRBD1 or TRBD2 (5 bases each). The CDR3 has 16 residues. Trimming pared 4 bases from V and 4 bases from J, leaving 17 bases between. The germline gives CDR1 SGHVS, CDR2 FNYEAQ. CDR3 bases: TGTGCCAGCAGCTCCAGGGCCCTACCGGGGTACAATGAGCAGTTCTTC. It codes for CASSSRALPGYNEQFF.

The genes are TRBV30 and TRBJ2-2; 8 bases are shared with TRBD2. Germline-derived CDR1 and CDR2 are GTSNPN and SVGIG (reference sequence). Losses at the gene ends were 2 bases for V and 7 bases for J; bases not matched to a gene: 6. This CDR3 has 14 residues. The CDR3 DNA sequence: TGTGCCTGGAGTTTTTCAACTAGCGGCGGGGAGCTGTTTTTT. Its translation: CAWSFSTSGGELFF.

This clone was detected once. V usage is TRBV7-8 and J usage is TRBJ1-5; 7 bases are shared with TRBD1. This CDR3 is built from 15 residues. Germline V gene lookup returns CDR1 SGHVS and CDR2 FQNEAQ. V lost 2 bases to trimming and J lost 2 bases; unmatched junction nucleotides: 3. The CDR3 loop reads CASSLNRGGNQPQHF. CDR3 nucleotides: TGTGCCAGCAGCTTAAACAGGGGAGGCAATCAGCCCCAGCATTTT. Filled out from reference TRBV7-8 and TRBJ1-5, the complete variable domain reads GAGVSQSPRYKVAKRGQDVALRCDPISGHVSLFWYQQALGQGPEFLTYFQNEAQLDKSGLPSDRFFAERPEGSVSTLKIQRTQQEDSAVYLCASSLNRGGNQPQHFGDGTRLSIL.

This clone was detected only a few times. This chain links TRBV6-5 with TRBJ1-4; TRBD1 matches at 8 bases. V lost 6 bases, J lost 7 bases, and 7 bases stayed unmatched. Germline-derived CDR1 and CDR2 are MNHEY and SVGAGI. The length of the CDR3 is 14 residues. The CDR3 DNA reads as TGTGCCAGCAGAAGAACAGGGGGGGGTGAAAAACTGTTTTTT. Translating it yields CASRRTGGGEKLFF.

The chain recombines TRBV12-5 with TRBJ1-1, with TRBD1 identical over 7 bases. CDR3 length: 15 amino acids. The J segment lost 1 base and the V segment lost 6 bases, leaving 8 bases of the junction unmatched. Germline-derived CDR1 and CDR2 are LGHNT and FRNRAP. The chain's CDR3 is CASGAQGGANTEAFF. For the CDR3, the DNA is TGTGCTAGTGGAGCCCAGGGGGGGGCGAACACTGAAGCTTTCTTT.

A word on this clone: One end of the junction is discordant with germline, which a read error may explain. The J gene is TRBJ2-2, the V gene TRBV4-2, with 10 bases fitting TRBD2. The CDR3 has 18 residues. CDR1 is LGHNA and CDR2 is YNFKEQ in the germline V gene. CDR3 region: CASSQGVAGGFGTGELFF. As DNA, the CDR3 is TGTGCCAGCAGTCAAGGGGTAGCGGGGGGCTTCGGGACCGGGGAGCTGTTTTTT.

The rearrangement links TRBV11-2 to TRBJ2-7; D possibly corresponds to TRBD1 (6 bases). Germline V gene lookup returns CDR1 SGHAT and CDR2 FQNNGV. This CDR3 has 15 residues. Deletions cut 5 bases from V and 4 bases from J, with 18 bases between. The CDR3 spells CASSLPGAAFYEQYF. The CDR3 nucleotides read TGTGCCAGCAGCCTTCCAGGGGCCGCTTTTTACGAGCAGTACTTC.

With regard to this clone: The sample carries other DNA sequences with the same CDR3. This rearrangement joins TRBV7-2 to TRBJ2-3; a possible D gene is TRBD1 (5 bases). The CDR3 has 12 amino acids. The V end was cut by 5 bases, the J end by 6 bases, with 9 bases between. Germline V gene data show CDR1 as SGHTA and CDR2 as FQGNSA. In nucleotides, the CDR3 is TGTGCCAGCAGCCCGGACACTGATACGCAGTATTTT. This codes for CASSPDTDTQYF.

This clone was seen only once. The chain combines TRBV5-6 with TRBJ2-4; D might be TRBD1 (6 bases). Germline values: CDR1 SGHDT, CDR2 YYEEEE. The CDR3 has 16 amino acids. V was pared by 3 bases and J by 8 bases, with 21 bases between. CDR3 residues: CASSYRPNRVRDIQYF. As DNA, the CDR3 is TGTGCCAGCAGCTACCGCCCCAACAGGGTAAGGGACATTCAGTACTTC.

V and J are TRBV19 and TRBJ1-4; TRBD1 might be the D (5 bases). The V end lost 8 bases, the J end lost 6 bases, and 10 bases lay between the germline ends. Looked up from germline, CDR1 is LNHDA and CDR2 is SQIVND (reference sequence). CDR3 size: 12 residues. The CDR3 coding sequence is TGTGCCAGTGGGACTGGTGATGAAAAACTGTTTTTT. It codes for CASGTGDEKLFF.

In its sample, this clone was seen a few times. The rearrangement joins TRBV6-5 to TRBJ1-2, with 7 bases lining up with TRBD1. Germline V lookup: CDR1 MNHEY, CDR2 SVGAGI. J was trimmed by 5 bases and V by 0 bases; bases with no gene match: 6. CDR3 size: 15 residues. The CDR3 DNA sequence: TGTGCCAGCAGTTACTCTCAGGGGGGTGGATATGGCTACACCTTC. Amino acids: CASSYSQGGGYGYTF.

This clone was recorded a few times. The chain carries TRBV2 and TRBJ1-5; 7 bases map to TRBD1. The ends lost 4 bases at V and 5 bases at J; junction bases unmatched: 5. CDR1 is SNHLY, CDR2 FYNNEI, per germline. This CDR3 region has 14 residues. The CDR3 nucleotides are TGTGCCAGCAGTGGACAGGGATTACATCAGCCCCAGCATTTT. It translates to CASSGQGLHQPQHF.

The chain has TRBV6-5 and TRBJ2-4; no definite D call. The CDR3 is made up of 11 amino acids. CDR1 MNHEY and CDR2 SVGAGI come from the germline V gene. Trimming removed 8 bases from V and 9 bases from J, with 11 bases in between. The CDR3: CASVSTGIQYF. CDR3 DNA sequence: TGTGCCAGCGTGAGCACCGGCATTCAGTACTTC.

V gene TRBV6-1 combines with J gene TRBJ2-1, with TRBD1 matching over 8 bases. The CDR3 is made up of 17 amino acids. The trim removed 4 bases at V and 0 bases at J, leaving 8 bases unmatched. CDR1 MNHNS and CDR2 SASEGT come from the germline V gene. The CDR3 DNA reads as TGTGCCAGCAGTGCCCTTACAGGGGGAAGCTCCTACAATGAGCAGTTCTTC. This codes for CASSALTGGSSYNEQFF.